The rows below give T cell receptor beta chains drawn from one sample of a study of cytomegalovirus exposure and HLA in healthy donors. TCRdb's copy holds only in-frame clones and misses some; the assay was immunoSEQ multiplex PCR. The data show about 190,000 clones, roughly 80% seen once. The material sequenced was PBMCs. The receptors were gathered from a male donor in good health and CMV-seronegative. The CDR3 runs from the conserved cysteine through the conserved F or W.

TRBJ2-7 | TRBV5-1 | CASTRTSSSYEQYF
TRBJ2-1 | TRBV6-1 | CASSEEGGWEEQFF
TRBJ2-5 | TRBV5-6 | CASSFPTGRETQYF
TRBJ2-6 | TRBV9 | CASSEHLRTASSGANVLTF
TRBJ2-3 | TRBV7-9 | CASSRGLAGGRARGDTQYF
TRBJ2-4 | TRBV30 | CAWRDGQGVAKNIQYF
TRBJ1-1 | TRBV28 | CASRRSPRQTNTEAFF
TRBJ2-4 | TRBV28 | CASSGLAGFDIQYF
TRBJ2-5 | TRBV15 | CATSRDALTGETQYF
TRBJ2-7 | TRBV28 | CASSSRPGTGSYEQYF
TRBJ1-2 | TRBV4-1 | CASSQEARRWKDGYTF
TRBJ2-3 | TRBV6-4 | CASSEASGGATDTQYF
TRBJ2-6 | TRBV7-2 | CASSLARAGANVLTF
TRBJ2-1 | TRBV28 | CASSTSSGLALNEQFF
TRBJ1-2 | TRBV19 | CASTPGTGGVYGYTF
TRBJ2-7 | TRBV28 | CASSLGTGVYEQYF
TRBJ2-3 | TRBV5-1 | CASTRTGVTDTQYF
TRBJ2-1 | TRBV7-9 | CASSLKRGSDEQFF
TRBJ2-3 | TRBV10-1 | CASSGGGVRTNYTDTQYF
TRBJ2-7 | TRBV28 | CASSTPTGGYEQYF
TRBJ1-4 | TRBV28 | CASSLSRTEGNEKLFF
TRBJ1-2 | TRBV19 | CASTQVRGLGYGYTF
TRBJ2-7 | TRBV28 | CASRLHMGREQYF
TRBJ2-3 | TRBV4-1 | CASSRTGAPGGTDTQYF
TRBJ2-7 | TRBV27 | CASRWTGTYEQYF
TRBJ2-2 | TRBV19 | CASSLNRQGVTGELFF
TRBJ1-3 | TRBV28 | CASSPGARSGNTIYF
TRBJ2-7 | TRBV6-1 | CASSDGTPGGAEQYF
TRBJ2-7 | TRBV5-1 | CASSLTGGKDEQYF
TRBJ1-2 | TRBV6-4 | CASSPDRANYGYTF
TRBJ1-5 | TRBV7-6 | CASRPLTGASNQPQHF
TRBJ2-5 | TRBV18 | CASSPSRAGGGETQYF
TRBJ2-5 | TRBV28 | CASSLRLAAKETQYF
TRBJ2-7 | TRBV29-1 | CSVEEGRGSYEQYF
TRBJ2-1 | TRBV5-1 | CASSPLREGRNEQFF
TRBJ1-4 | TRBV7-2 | CASSLTPTTNEKLFF
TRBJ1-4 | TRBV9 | CASSVGTGGLNEKLFF
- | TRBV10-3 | CAISEQDRYEQYF
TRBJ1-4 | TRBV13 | CASSSPLTGTPSKLFF
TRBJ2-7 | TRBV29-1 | CSVSASSYEQYF
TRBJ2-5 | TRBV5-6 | CASSRTGLTKYF
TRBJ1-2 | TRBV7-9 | CASSLDILGYTF
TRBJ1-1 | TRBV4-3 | CASSQGLTGIGRNTEAFF
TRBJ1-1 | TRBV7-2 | CASSPDRGAFF
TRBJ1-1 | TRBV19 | CASSIDGLQGASEAFF
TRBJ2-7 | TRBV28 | CASTDRLYEQYF
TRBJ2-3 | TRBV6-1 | CASSEMPAGGTDTQYF
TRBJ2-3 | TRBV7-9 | CASSQGDSSTDTQYF
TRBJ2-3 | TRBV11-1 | CASSLSWTGVVDTQYF
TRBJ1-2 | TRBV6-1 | CASSGGGGARGYTF
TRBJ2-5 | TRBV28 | CASSMLAGAGYQTQYF
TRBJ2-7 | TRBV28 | CASGQTLSYEQYF
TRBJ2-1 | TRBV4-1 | CASSLRQGNEQFF